The 5 T cell receptor beta chains below all came from one sample that was sequenced in a study of cytomegalovirus exposure and HLA in healthy donors (dated by TCRdb to about 2017). The library was made by the immunoSEQ multiplex PCR assay. A mixture of 60 forward primers for TCR Vbeta segments and 13 reverse primers for TCR Jbeta segments was used in the multiplex PCR. This immuneACCESS table, as held by TCRdb, lists in-frame sequences with V and J called but not all clones. Of the missing ones, under half trace to an unresolved V gene in checked studies; the others have no known cause. The sample table records over 100,000 clones; about 83% of these occur just once. Of the sample, 2.7% is held by the ten largest clones. Source material: PBMCs. The receptors originated from a female donor in good health and CMV-seronegative.

This clone was recorded once. This chain links TRBV9 with TRBJ1-1, with 7 nucleotides matching TRBD1. This CDR3 region has 17 residues. CDR1 and CDR2 (germline): SGDLS, YYNGEE. J lost 1 base, V lost 2 bases, and 11 bases had no gene match. CDR3 sequence reads: CASSVTGAGIQNTEAFF. Here the CDR3 DNA reads TGTGCCAGCAGCGTCACAGGGGCAGGGATACAGAACACTGAAGCTTTCTTT.

V gene TRBV6-1 combines with J gene TRBJ1-5; TRBD1 agrees at 8 bases. CDR3 size: 15 residues. Germline CDR1 and CDR2: MNHNS and SASEGT. V lost 6 bases, J lost 7 bases, and 11 bases stayed unmatched. For the CDR3, the DNA is TGTGCCAGCAGCCCCGGGACAGGATTTACCCAGCCCCAGCATTTT. It encodes CASSPGTGFTQPQHF.

The chain joins TRBV19 to TRBJ1-2; D might be TRBD1 (5 bases). V lost 6 bases and J lost 4, with 12 bases in between. The CDR3 contains 13 residues. CDR1 and CDR2 (germline): LNHDA, SQIVND (reference sequence). The DNA for the CDR3 is TGTGCCAGTAGCAAAGACAGCTTCTATGGCTACACCTTC. As protein: CASSKDSFYGYTF.

This sequence joins TRBV10-2 and TRBJ1-2, with D possibly TRBD1 on 5 matching bases. Trimming took off 0 bases at V and 3 bases at J, with 14 bases between the two ends. The CDR3 spans 16 residues. Germline values: CDR1 WSHSY, CDR2 SAAADI. The CDR3 loop reads CASSESGPRQHYGYTF. The CDR3 coding sequence is TGCGCCAGCAGTGAGTCAGGTCCGCGACAGCACTATGGCTACACCTTC.

This clone was recorded only once. The chain recombines TRBV19 with TRBJ1-1; tentative D call: TRBD1 (6 bases). Trimming cost V 0 bases and J 3 bases, with 8 bases left between them. The CDR3 sequence is 14 residues long. Germline loops: CDR1 LNHDA, CDR2 SQIVND (reference sequence). This chain's CDR3 is CASSIETGYTEAFF. The DNA of the CDR3 is TGTGCCAGTAGTATAGAGACAGGATACACTGAAGCTTTCTTT.